This is a list of T cell receptor beta chains from one sample in a study of blood T cell repertoires in COVID-19. Sequencing was performed with immunoSEQ multiplex PCR; in TCRdb, only in-frame clones are kept and a portion is missing. The table has hundreds of thousands of clones, approximately 89% seen once. Specimen: peripheral blood. These receptor sequences come from a woman aged 60-75 years with acute or convalescent COVID-19. Both conserved end residues are trimmed from each CDR3.

TRBJ2-5	TRBV7-2	ASSPTGGRETQY
TRBJ2-1	TRBV9	ASSGGGRTYNEQF
TRBJ2-1	TRBV7-2	ASSLEGRGLNEQF
TRBJ1-5	TRBV4-2	ASSPDRQVRGNQPQH
TRBJ2-7	TRBV6-6	ASRAPGTGGHEQY
TRBJ1-5	TRBV5-8	ASSPTGSANQPQH
TRBJ2-1	TRBV2	ASTGDPGLARVNEQF
TRBJ2-2	TRBV18	ASSPPGINTGELF
TRBJ1-1	TRBV2	ASTQAVKGTEAF
TRBJ2-7	TRBV5-4	ASSFRGQGAYEQY
TRBJ2-2	TRBV5-1	ASSTGLAIAGELF
TRBJ1-1	TRBV3-1/TRBV3-2	ASSQTQEGRINTEAF
TRBJ2-5	TRBV27	ASSSGLPGGETQY
TRBJ2-7	TRBV27	ASSDRDKLSYEQY
TRBJ2-5	TRBV27	ASSFLRAGGYQETQY
TRBJ1-1	TRBV6-5	ASRLTVNTEAF
TRBJ2-7	TRBV4-1	ASSQTGQGAYEQY
TRBJ2-4	TRBV28	ASSSENWTDRAKNIQY
TRBJ2-3	TRBV5-6	ASTWGGGQGYTQY
TRBJ2-2	TRBV30	AWTPGGRGTGELF
TRBJ1-6	TRBV2	ASFLAGTNNSPLH
TRBJ2-7	TRBV11-2	ASSLGGTRWQY
TRBJ2-2	TRBV18	ASSPAGATGELF
TRBJ1-2	TRBV28	ASSFPGQALNYGYT
TRBJ2-7	TRBV27	ASTPGGRVYEQY
TRBJ2-2	TRBV2	ASSDAGTSGFLGTGELF
TRBJ1-3	TRBV9	ASSVAQDYSGNTIY
TRBJ1-3	TRBV5-4	ASSLGRGPGNTIY
TRBJ1-1	TRBV5-1	ASTRKGSRNTEAF
TRBJ1-1	TRBV12-3/TRBV12-4	ASSLFSTEAF
TRBJ2-7	TRBV5-5	ASSSRTGYEQY
TRBJ1-2	TRBV6-2/TRBV6-3	ASSFRGSYGYT
TRBJ2-2	TRBV27	ASSPYITGELF
TRBJ1-6	TRBV5-1	ASSDPGQYSPLH
TRBJ1-5	TRBV15	ATSRGGQGASYQPQH
TRBJ2-1	TRBV28	ASSLSGPSYNEQF